These T cell receptor beta chains were read from a single sample in a study of shared clonotypes between healthy human individuals. Assay used: immunoSEQ multiplex PCR; TCRdb lists only in-frame clones, some missing. The sample shows 550,000 to 700,000 clones, roughly 73% of them seen only once. Specimen: memory CD4+ T cells sorted from blood. The receptors shown here come from a woman in her twenties or thirties in good health. CDR3s include the opening cysteine and the closing phenylalanine or tryptophan. D genes are given only for firm matches. The listing skips clone size in some rows; elsewhere it reads once, few, many or a size class.

V gene,clone size,D gene,J gene,CDR3 length,CDR3 protein,CDR3 DNA
TRBV15,few,-,TRBJ2-3,12,CATSNRTDTQYF,TGTGCCACCTCTAATCGCACAGATACGCAGTATTTT
TRBV14,many,-,TRBJ2-7,16,CASSQGGTPPDYEQYF,TGTGCCAGCAGCCAAGGAGGCACACCCCCCGACTACGAGCAGTACTTC
TRBV15,-,-,TRBJ2-7,15,CATSVTGSLSYEQYF,TGTGCCACCAGCGTTACTGGGTCCCTCTCCTACGAGCAGTACTTC
TRBV7-2,few,TRBD1,TRBJ1-2,14,CASRAGRGMLGYTF,TGTGCCAGCAGGGCGGGCAGGGGGATGTTAGGCTACACCTTC
TRBV9,-,TRBD1,TRBJ1-2,15,CASSAGTGSDYGYTF,TGTGCCAGCAGCGCAGGGACAGGGAGCGACTATGGCTACACCTTC
TRBV7-8,once,-,TRBJ1-5,16,CASSSLGVGSNQPQHF,TGTGCCAGCAGCTCGCTGGGCGTGGGTAGCAATCAGCCCCAGCATTTT
TRBV28,few,-,TRBJ1-2,15,CASSQANRVPYGYTF,TGTGCCAGCAGCCAAGCGAACAGGGTTCCTTATGGCTACACCTTC
TRBV5-1,-,-,TRBJ1-4,16,CASSFGTVATNEKLFF,TGCGCCAGCAGCTTCGGGACTGTAGCAACTAATGAAAAACTGTTTTTT
TRBV28,-,-,TRBJ1-4,15,CASSLQGVTNEKLFF,TGTGCCAGCAGTTTACAGGGAGTAACTAATGAAAAACTGTTTTTT
TRBV28,-,-,TRBJ2-3,13,CASSPPATDTQYF,TGTGCCAGCAGTCCCCCCGCGACAGATACGCAGTATTTT
TRBV2,-,-,TRBJ2-1,15,CASSEEGAPYNEQFF,TGTGCCAGCAGTGAAGAGGGAGCGCCGTACAATGAGCAGTTCTTC
TRBV2,-,-,TRBJ2-2,15,CASSDEGLSTGELFF,TGTGCCAGCAGTGACGAAGGACTAAGCACCGGGGAGCTGTTTTTT
TRBV6-1,once,-,TRBJ2-1,15,CASSEGGGIYNEQFF,TGTGCCAGCAGCGAAGGAGGTGGCATCTACAATGAGCAGTTCTTC
TRBV11-2,-,-,TRBJ2-5,14,CASRSPGTRETQYF,TGTGCCAGCAGGTCACCCGGGACCCGAGAGACCCAGTACTTC
TRBV6-1,-,-,TRBJ1-5,14,CASSVLYSNQPQHF,TGTGCCAGCAGTGTCCTGTATAGCAATCAGCCCCAGCATTTT
TRBV28,-,-,TRBJ1-1,12,CASSISLNEAFF,TGTGCCAGCAGTATAAGCCTCAATGAAGCTTTCTTT
TRBV18,-,-,TRBJ2-7,13,CASSPARGYEQYF,TGTGCCAGCTCACCGGCCCGGGGCTACGAGCAGTACTTC
TRBV5-1,few,TRBD2,TRBJ2-5,14,CASMGGGDPETQYF,TGCGCCAGCATGGGCGGGGGGGACCCAGAGACCCAGTACTTC
TRBV2,-,-,TRBJ1-5,14,CAIKGGVGNQPQHF,TGTGCCATAAAGGGAGGGGTCGGCAATCAGCCCCAGCATTTT
TRBV2,-,-,TRBJ1-1,13,CASTAARGAGAFF,TGTGCCAGCACCGCCGCACGCGGGGCGGGGGCTTTCTTT
TRBV7-3,-,-,TRBJ2-2,15,CASSLMGGNTGELFF,TGTGCCAGCAGCTTAATGGGCGGGAACACCGGGGAGCTGTTTTTT
TRBV7-8,-,-,TRBJ1-3,14,CASSLEGLRNTIYF,TGTGCCAGCAGCTTAGAGGGGCTCCGAAACACCATATATTTT
TRBV11-3,-,-,TRBJ2-1,12,CASSLVRNQQFF,TGTGCCAGCAGCTTAGTTCGGAATCAGCAGTTCTTC
TRBV7-8,-,TRBD2,TRBJ2-7,14,CASSTGLAGDEQYF,TGTGCCAGCAGCACGGGACTAGCGGGAGACGAGCAGTACTTC
TRBV28,-,TRBD2,TRBJ2-5,16,CASSFGSGMVQETQYF,TGTGCCAGCAGTTTCGGAAGCGGGATGGTTCAAGAGACCCAGTACTTC